This T cell receptor (beta chain) was captured by sequencing in a study of T-cell memory formation after mild COVID-19 (dated by TCRdb to 2020 to 2023). Looking at the study overall: TCR sequence clusters from the two donors were largely donor specific. Two young, previously healthy adult volunteers made up the cohort, one male and one female. In two donors, T-cell clones that expanded and contracted after mild COVID-19 were tracked by sequencing TCRalpha and TCRbeta repertoires over time.

What the work shows at the level of the full study, not this receptor alone: Contracting CD4+ clones appeared mostly in the CM and EM memory subsets, whereas CD8+ clones were enriched in EMRA. The detection of some responding clones in pre-infection memory suggests that pre-existing cross-reactive memory T cells joined the SARS-CoV-2 response. Clones contracting from day 15 to 85 had balanced CD4/CD8 phenotypes, while a second wave expanding from day 15 to 37 was biased towards CD4+. The study included only a couple of mild cases, and larger cohorts that include severe cases with pre-infection samples were judged to be necessary. Whether the second-wave clones peaking on day 37 were SARS-CoV-2 specific was not confirmed.

V is cut by 0 bases and J by 7 bases, and the space between the germline ends is 13 bases. CDR1 and CDR2 are read off the germline V gene as MNHEY and SVGAGI. Including cysteine and phenylalanine, the CDR3 has 14 amino acids. Only the CDR3 DNA is retained, 42 bases long and in frame from the first base. The instrument given in TCRdb is Illumina NovaSeq 6000. Using 5'RACE with constant-segment primers, TCRalpha and TCRbeta cDNA libraries were constructed, with sample barcodes and unique molecular identifiers added in the process. Trizol reagent was used to extract RNA from every sample. Libraries were amplified in two PCR steps, with a second sample barcode and Illumina TruSeq adapters added in the second step. Libraries were sequenced on an Illumina NovaSeq with 2 x 150 bp paired-end reads. The paper's data handling went like this. With migec v1.2.7, reads were demultiplexed and then collapsed into UMI-guided consensus sequences. Using mixcr v2.1.11, UMI consensuses were aligned to TRA and TRB V and J templates and then assembled into clonotypes. A clonotype was counted as expanded or contracted only when both edgeR and NoisET called the clonotype significant, with the noise models trained on biological replicates. edgeR calls used a false discovery rate-adjusted p below 0.01 and a log2 fold-change threshold of 1. PCA with hierarchical clustering of max-normalized trajectories of the 1000 most abundant clonotypes was used as exploratory dynamics analysis. Separately sequenced CD4+ and CD8+ repertoires were used to assign the CD4 or CD8 phenotype of responding clones. The public sequencing data were trimmed at Q25 with fastp and processed into clonotypes with MiXCR by TCRdb, which kept only in-frame beta chains. Identical CDR3 proteins give one entry, which carries the most common genes and DNA. For this entry, the V and J calls and clone size follow TCRdb and not the study's own pipeline. This sample lists some 200,000 distinct CDR3 sequences; over 20% were detected once. The top ten constitute 20% to 25% of the sample.

Ficoll-Paque density gradient centrifugation was used to isolate PBMCs. Worth noting for this clonotype: Its antigen is currently not known. Per-base qualities were not stored, and no clone one base away is much larger.

The V and J genes are TRBV6-5 and TRBJ2-7; the D gene could be TRBD1 or TRBD2, each one agreeing over 5 bases. The sequencing sample was made of PBMCs or a T cell subset sorted from them (not recorded which). This receptor was obtained from an adult woman who had mild COVID-19 (a few samples of this study predate the infection). The sample titles of this study are shuffled in the database, so cell type and time point are left out; the donor was told from shared clones. The DNA sequence is as follows: TGTGCCAGCAGTTACTCGGGACCAACCGGGGAGCAGTACTTC. Its protein reads: CASSYSGPTGEQYF.